This TCR beta chain originates from a study of identical twins. General study findings and limits: Zero-insertion analyses might be partly confounded by invariant T cells like MAIT and iNKT.

Germline loops: CDR1 DFQATT, CDR2 SNEGSKA (reference sequence). The CDR3 sequence is 17 residues long. Trimming took off 3 bases at V and 7 bases at J, with 26 bases between the two ends. This clonotype was counted a few times. Its antigen is as yet unknown. Using its own MiXCR run on the 5' RACE reads, TCRdb lists one record per CDR3 protein. The sample contains about 700,000 distinct CDR3 sequences, over 5% of which appear only once. The chain uses TRBV20-1 and TRBJ2-3; either TRBD1 or TRBD2 may supply D (6 bases each). The clonotype comes from a man aged 18 to 29 in good health. Sequencing used naive T cells sorted from blood. The CDR3 DNA sequence: TGCAGTGCTAGGGGGGCGCAGGGCGGGACCATGATATATACGCAGTATTTT. It translates to CSARGAQGGTMIYTQYF.